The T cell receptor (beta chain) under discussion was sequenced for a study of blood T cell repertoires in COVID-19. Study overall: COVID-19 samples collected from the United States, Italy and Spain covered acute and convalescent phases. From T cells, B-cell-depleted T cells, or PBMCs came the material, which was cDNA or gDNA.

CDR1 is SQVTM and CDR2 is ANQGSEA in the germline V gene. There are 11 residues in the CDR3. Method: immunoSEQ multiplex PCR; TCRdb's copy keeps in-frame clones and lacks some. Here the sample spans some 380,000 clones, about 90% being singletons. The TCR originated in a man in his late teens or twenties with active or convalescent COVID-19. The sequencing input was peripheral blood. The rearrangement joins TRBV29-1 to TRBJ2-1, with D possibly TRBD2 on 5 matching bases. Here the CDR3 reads CMAARDNEQFF. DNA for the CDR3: TGCATGGCGGCGCGGGACAATGAGCAGTTCTTC.